The TCR beta chain described here comes from a study of blood T cell repertoires in COVID-19. Across the whole study: Acute and convalescent COVID-19 specimens originated in the United States, Italy and Spain. T cells, B-cell-depleted T cells, or PBMCs supplied cDNA or gDNA.

The CDR3 sequence is 18 residues long. This clone has more than one count but fewer than ten. Per the study methods: How many nucleated cells were present was estimated from reference gene primer amplification. Measured with immunoSEQ multiplex PCR; TCRdb has only the in-frame clones, and not every one. The V and J calls and clone size were taken over from that table, and D and trimming were inferred from the DNA. The table lists approximately 50,000 clones, about 82% of them singletons. The chain is built from TRBV21-1 and TRBJ1-3; the D call in the table, TRBD1, was not verified against the DNA. TRBV21-1 is a known pseudogene. The receptor was isolated from a woman of 80 years or more with acute or convalescent COVID-19. The sample taken for sequencing was peripheral blood. CDR3 coding DNA: TGTGCCAGCAGCAAAGCGCTACCCCGGACAGCCTCTGGAAACACCATATATTTT. Translated, it gives CASSKALPRTASGNTIYF.